One and the same sample provided the 31 T cell receptor beta chains below, sequenced in a study of human T cells and chemical hapten exposure. Indicated time point: pre-sensitization, week 0. Described treatment: therapeutic diphenylcyclopropenone sensitization with weekly scalp DPC. Each CDR3 protein is one row after TCRdb ran MiXCR on the RACE reads. This table holds about 53,000 distinct CDR3 sequences, over 9% found once. This sample comprised whole blood, obtained in connection with sensitization to the hapten diphenylcyclopropenone (DPC). The source of these receptors is a man aged 40-49 years with alopecia areata. Some clones in this sample may be carry-over from other donors' samples.

The V call is TRBV6-4, the J call TRBJ2-3; 7 bases map to TRBD2. This CDR3 is 17 amino acids long. Germline V lookup: CDR1 MRHNA, CDR2 SNTAGT. V lost 5 bases, J lost 8 bases, and 19 bases stayed unmatched. CDR3 region: CASSPTLGGRMGGTQYF. The CDR3 coding sequence is TGTGCCAGCAGTCCAACTTTGGGCGGGAGAATGGGCGGTACGCAGTATTTT.

This clonotype was observed a handful of times. V and J are TRBV4-2 and TRBJ2-1; D is possibly TRBD2 (6 bases). The CDR3 consists of 18 residues. Trimming took off 0 bases at V and 6 bases at J, with 21 bases between the two ends. The germline V gene encodes CDR1 LGHNA and CDR2 YNFKEQ. CDR3 amino acids: CASSQDFAGIRASNEQFF. CDR3 nucleotides: TGTGCCAGCAGCCAAGACTTTGCGGGGATAAGGGCTTCCAATGAGCAGTTCTTC.

The chain combines TRBV5-1 with TRBJ2-2, with no clear D. Germline CDR1 reads SGHRS; CDR2 reads YFSETQ. This CDR3 has 13 amino acids. Deletions cut 0 bases from V and 7 bases from J, with 7 bases between. The CDR3 nucleotides are TGCGCCAGCAGCTTGGTTGTAGGCGGGGAGCTGTTTTTT. Residues: CASSLVVGGELFF.

Many counts were recorded for this clonotype. The rearrangement links TRBV7-7 to TRBJ2-3; 14 positions agree with TRBD2. V dropped 5 bases and J dropped 6; count of bases not matched to a gene: 7. Germline V gene lookup returns CDR1 SSHAT and CDR2 FNYEAQ (reference sequence). This CDR3 is 16 amino acids long. CDR3 sequence: CASSPGGLAGVDTQYF. The DNA for the CDR3 is TGTGCCAGCAGCCCCGGGGGACTAGCGGGAGTGGATACGCAGTATTTT.

The rearrangement uses TRBV7-9 and TRBJ1-3; D not certain. This CDR3 has 15 amino acids. V lost 2 bases to trimming and J lost 0 bases, with 8 bases between them. Germline assignment: CDR1 SEHNR and CDR2 FQNEAQ (reference sequence). The CDR3 protein is CASSLLAFSGNTIYF. CDR3 nucleotide sequence: TGTGCCAGCAGCTTATTGGCTTTCTCTGGAAACACCATATATTTT.

This clonotype appeared many times. The CDR3 is CASRMRAGSTDTQYF. The CDR3, as DNA: TGTGCCAGCAGGATGAGGGCGGGAAGCACAGATACGCAGTATTTT. The gene calls are TRBV12-3 or TRBV12-4 and TRBJ2-3; D perhaps matches TRBD2 (6 bases). V lost 6 bases and J lost 0, with 13 bases in between. The CDR3 extends over 15 amino acids.

This chain links TRBV28 with TRBJ2-1, with 7 nucleotides matching TRBD2. Trimming at V came to 3 bases and at J to 4 bases, leaving 6 bases not matched to a gene. Per the germline V gene, CDR1 is MDHEN and CDR2 is SYDVKM. The CDR3 extends over 15 amino acids. CDR3: CASSFWSSGYNEQFF. DNA for the CDR3: TGTGCCAGCAGTTTTTGGTCTAGCGGTTACAATGAGCAGTTCTTC.

This clonotype was seen repeatedly, ten times or more. The chain couples TRBV6-5 to TRBJ1-1, with a weak D call TRBD1 (5 bases). Germline lookup yields CDR1 MNHEY and CDR2 SVGAGI. The V end lost 0 bases, the J end lost 5 bases, and 13 bases lay between the germline ends. This CDR3 region has 15 residues. The CDR3 bases are TGTGCCAGCAGTTACTCGTTGCAGGGTAGAACTGAAGCTTTCTTT. Translated, it gives CASSYSLQGRTEAFF.

This clonotype was recorded many times. The chain is built from TRBV11-2 and TRBJ2-2; 7 bases match TRBD2. CDR3 size: 14 residues. Germline V gene data show CDR1 as SGHAT and CDR2 as FQNNGV. The V segment lost 10 bases and the J segment 4 bases; nucleotides outside the gene matches: 9. For the CDR3, the DNA is TGTGCCACCAGTGCGGGAGTCGGCACCGGGGAGCTGTTTTTT. This encodes CATSAGVGTGELFF. The entire variable domain, with the rest obtained from reference TRBV11-2 and TRBJ2-2, is as follows: EAGVAQSPRYKIIEKRQSVAFWCNPISGHATLYWYQQILGQGPKLLIQFQNNGVVDDSQLPKDRFSAERLKGVDSTLKIQPAKLEDSAVYLCATSAGVGTGELFFGEGSRLTVL.

This clonotype was seen only a few times. The chain combines TRBV10-3 with TRBJ2-1, with D possibly matching TRBD2 (6 bases). CDR1 is ENHRY and CDR2 is SYGVKD in the germline V gene. There are 12 residues in the CDR3. V was pared by 8 bases and J by 6 bases, with 11 bases between. Written as DNA, the CDR3 is TGTGCCATCGGGAGGCAGGGCAATGAGCAGTTCTTC. Protein product: CAIGRQGNEQFF.

This clonotype occurred many times. This chain uses TRBV5-6 with TRBJ2-5; D unclear. Trimming pared 1 base from V and 2 bases from J, leaving 6 bases between. The CDR3 has 13 residues. Per germline, CDR1 SGHDT and CDR2 YYEEEE. For the CDR3, the DNA is TGTGCCAGCAGCTTGACAAATCAAGAGACCCAGTACTTC. The encoded protein is CASSLTNQETQYF.

This chain uses TRBV15 with TRBJ2-2; D tentatively reads TRBD1 or TRBD2 (5 bases each). From germline, CDR1 is LNHNV and CDR2 YYDKDF (reference sequence). The V end lost 4 bases, the J end lost 0 bases, and 9 bases lay between the germline ends. The CDR3 is 15 amino acids. The chain's CDR3 is CATSKGRTNTGELFF. Here the CDR3 DNA reads TGTGCCACCAGCAAGGGACGGACGAACACCGGGGAGCTGTTTTTT.

This clonotype was seen many times. The chain employs TRBV7-2 and TRBJ2-7, with a tentative D call TRBD1 (6 bases). V was shortened by 6 bases and J by 2 bases, with 11 bases between the two germline ends. The length of the CDR3 is 13 residues. Germline assignment: CDR1 SGHTA and CDR2 FQGNSA. In nucleotides, the CDR3 is TGTGCCAGCAGAGCGGACAGAGCCTACGAGCAGTACTTC. This codes for CASRADRAYEQYF.

This clonotype has just a few counts. V usage is TRBV5-1 and J usage is TRBJ2-1; 10 bases map to TRBD2. CDR1 SGHRS and CDR2 YFSETQ come from the germline V gene. The CDR3 has 15 residues. J gave up 7 bases and V 3 bases, and 7 bases lay outside the gene matches. Written as DNA, the CDR3 is TGCGCCAGCAGCTGGGAGACTAGCGGGTCTAATGAGCAGTTCTTC. Protein product: CASSWETSGSNEQFF.

In this sample, this clonotype turned up a few times. The chain uses TRBV7-2 and TRBJ2-7; TRBD1 agrees at 8 bases. The ends lost 6 bases at V and 2 bases at J; junction bases unmatched: 9. The CDR3 consists of 15 residues. Germline V lookup: CDR1 SGHTA, CDR2 FQGNSA. The CDR3 spells CASRPDRGYPYEQYF. CDR3 nucleotide sequence: TGTGCCAGCAGACCAGACAGGGGCTACCCCTACGAGCAGTACTTC.

About this clonotype: An end of the junction differs from the germline gene, which may be a read error. The V and J genes are TRBV11-2 and TRBJ2-1; 10 bases align to TRBD1. The germline V gene encodes CDR1 SGHAT and CDR2 FQNNGV. The length of the CDR3 is 15 residues. The CDR3 is CANSPLGTGAAEQFF. The CDR3 DNA reads TGTGCCAACAGCCCTCTCGGGACAGGGGCAGCTGAGCAGTTCTTC.

There are a few counts of this clonotype. The chain employs TRBV6-6 and TRBJ2-7; the D gene is possibly TRBD1 (6 bases). Germline values: CDR1 MNHNY, CDR2 SVGAGI (reference sequence). The CDR3 covers 16 residues. V gave up 6 bases and J gave up 3 bases, with 21 bases separating them. As DNA, the CDR3 is TGTGCCAGCAGCACTGGGATGGCAGGGGTGGGCTACGAGCAGTACTTC. Its translation: CASSTGMAGVGYEQYF.

This clonotype was observed many times. CDR3 bases: TGTGCCAGCAGTACGATAGCGGGAGGGAACAATGAGCAGTTCTTC. This gives the protein CASSTIAGGNNEQFF. The chain is built from TRBV6-2 or TRBV6-3 and TRBJ2-1; the match to TRBD2 covers 11 bases. The CDR3 runs 15 residues. J gave up 5 bases and V 5 bases, and 5 bases lay outside the gene matches. CDR1 and CDR2 from the germline V gene are MNHEY and SVGEGT.

The V call is TRBV7-2, the J call TRBJ1-6; tentatively, D is TRBD1 (5 bases). The germline V gene has CDR1 SGHTA and CDR2 FQGNSA. The CDR3 is made up of 16 amino acids. V lost 3 bases and J 7 bases, leaving 16 bases between the germline ends. CDR3 sequence: CASSFSSGTANSPLHF. CDR3 DNA: TGTGCCAGCAGCTTCTCCTCCGGGACCGCCAATTCACCCCTCCACTTT.

The table lists this clonotype with many counts. Here the CDR3 reads CASSFSAELNIQYF. Here the CDR3 DNA reads TGTGCCAGCAGTTTCTCGGCGGAACTAAACATTCAGTACTTC. The genes are TRBV28 and TRBJ2-4; D gene unclear. V was shortened by 3 bases and J by 6 bases, with 12 bases between the two germline ends. CDR1 and CDR2 (germline): MDHEN, SYDVKM. The CDR3 is 14 residues long.

This clonotype was seen at least ten times. The rearrangement uses TRBV6-5 and TRBJ2-3, with D possibly being TRBD2 (6 bases). V was trimmed by 6 bases and J by 6 bases, leaving 22 bases between them. The germline CDR1 and CDR2 sequences are MNHEY and SVGAGI. The CDR3 contains 16 residues. The CDR3 loop reads CASRPSGTASRDTQYF. CDR3 sequence (DNA): TGTGCCAGCAGGCCCTCGGGGACTGCCTCACGGGATACGCAGTATTTT.

The V gene is TRBV28, the J gene TRBJ2-2; 14 positions match TRBD2. The V and J ends lost 4 bases and 4 bases, in that order; junction bases with no gene match: 11. The CDR3 is made up of 19 amino acids. Per germline, CDR1 MDHEN and CDR2 SYDVKM. CDR3 coding DNA: TGTGCCAGCAGTTCGCACGGACTAGCGGGAGGTTTTGGCACCGGGGAGCTGTTTTTT. It is translated as CASSSHGLAGGFGTGELFF.

The genes are TRBV6-2 or TRBV6-3 and TRBJ1-2, with D possibly TRBD1 on 5 matching bases. The CDR3 is 12 amino acids. Germline lookup yields CDR1 MNHEY and CDR2 SVGEGT. With 8 bases removed from V and 5 bases from J, the gap between germline ends came to 12 bases. The DNA for the CDR3 is TGTGCCAGCGCCCAATGGGGGTATGGCTACACCTTC. Protein product: CASAQWGYGYTF.

This clonotype showed up many times. The chain couples TRBV28 to TRBJ2-7; TRBD2 agrees at 8 bases. V shed 6 bases and J 6 bases; nucleotides not matched to a gene: 7. Germline CDR1 reads MDHEN; CDR2 reads SYDVKM. The CDR3 loop spans 13 amino acids. The CDR3 DNA reads TGTGCCAGCAGGTTCAGCGGGAGTTCCGAGCAGTACTTC. Residues: CASRFSGSSEQYF.

CDR3: CASSPHTLLAENYEQYF. DNA for the CDR3: TGTGCCAGCAGCCCACATACCCTTCTAGCGGAAAACTACGAGCAGTACTTC. The V gene is TRBV3-1, the J gene TRBJ2-7, with 7 bases aligning to TRBD2. The CDR3 totals 17 residues. Germline V CDR1 and CDR2: LGHDT, YNNKEL (reference sequence). Losses at the gene ends were 4 bases for V and 3 bases for J; bases not matched to a gene: 15.

This clonotype has a handful of counts. The chain links TRBV7-9 to TRBJ2-1; TRBD2 matches 10 bases. CDR1 is SEHNR and CDR2 is FQNEAQ in the germline V gene (reference sequence). J gave up 9 bases and V 7 bases, and 12 bases lay outside the gene matches. The CDR3 sequence is 15 residues long. CDR3 region: CASTHSLAGVIEQFF. CDR3 nucleotide sequence: TGTGCCAGCACCCATTCGCTAGCGGGAGTCATTGAGCAGTTCTTC.

The chain combines TRBV5-1 with TRBJ2-7; 10 nucleotides agree with TRBD1. From germline, CDR1 is SGHRS and CDR2 YFSETQ. Trimming cost V 7 bases and J 3 bases; bases outside gene matches: 7. The CDR3 runs 14 residues. As DNA, the CDR3 is TGCGCCAGCCGGCTCGGGACAGGGGACTACGAGCAGTACTTC. Translating gives CASRLGTGDYEQYF. Full variable domain (remainder filled in from reference TRBV5-1 and TRBJ2-7): KAGVTQTPRYLIKTRGQQVTLSCSPISGHRSVSWYQQTPGQGLQFLFEYFSETQRNKGNFPGRFSGRQFSNSRSEMNVSTLELGDSALYLCASRLGTGDYEQYFGPGTRLTVT.

CDR3 residues: CASSSAPSSYNEQFF. Here the CDR3 DNA reads TGTGCCAGTAGTTCGGCCCCGAGCTCCTACAATGAGCAGTTCTTC. The rearrangement links TRBV19 to TRBJ2-1, with D unclear. V lost 5 bases and J 0 bases, leaving 11 bases between the germline ends. The CDR3 is 15 amino acids. Germline loops: CDR1 LNHDA, CDR2 SQIVND (reference sequence). Supplemented by reference TRBV19 and TRBJ2-1, the full variable domain reads DGGITQSPKYLFRKEGQNVTLSCEQNLNHDAMYWYRQDPGQGLRLIYYSQIVNDFQKGDIAEGYSVSREKKESFPLTVTSAQKNPTAFYLCASSSAPSSYNEQFFGPGTRLTVL.

This clonotype was counted between two and nine times. This chain joins TRBV12-3 or TRBV12-4 and TRBJ2-7; D call uncertain. This CDR3 comprises 13 residues. The CDR3 sequence: CASSAAKSYEQYF. The CDR3 nucleotides are TGTGCGTCATCGGCAGCAAAATCCTACGAGCAGTACTTC.

This clonotype was seen many times. The chain couples TRBV27 to TRBJ2-3; maybe TRBD1 (6 bases). Trimming cost V 8 bases and J 9 bases, with 18 bases left between them. This CDR3 is 13 amino acids long. The germline CDR1 and CDR2 sequences are MNHEY and SMNVEV (reference sequence). CDR3 in amino acids: CASGYIRTGTQYF. CDR3 DNA sequence: TGTGCCAGCGGCTATATTCGCACAGGGACGCAGTATTTT.

The chain joins TRBV2 to TRBJ2-5; D gene ambiguous. The CDR3 extends over 11 amino acids. Germline V gene sequence: CDR1 SNHLY, CDR2 FYNNEI. The V end was cut by 8 bases, the J end by 2 bases, with 6 bases between. The CDR3 spells CASGRQETQYF. Here the CDR3 DNA reads TGTGCCAGCGGCAGACAAGAGACCCAGTACTTC.